The text below deals with one TCR beta chain. The antigen remains unidentified. CDR1 and CDR2 (germline): LNHDA, SQIVND (reference sequence). V gave up 5 bases and J gave up 3 bases, with 7 bases separating them. The CDR3 runs to 12 residues. The data are from a study of lymphopenia after photon versus proton radiotherapy. Sequencing was performed with immunoSEQ multiplex PCR; in TCRdb, only in-frame clones are kept and a portion is missing. Among about 160,000 clones listed, 88% were seen once. Study-level results: Proton therapy kept repertoires fairly stable, unlike photons, which gained effector/memory cells. In patients who died, overall survival fell as post-nadir TCR diversity dropped more.

The chain is built from TRBV19 and TRBJ1-2; no clear D. This TCR came from a man aged 50-59 years with gastric cancer. Sequenced material: peripheral blood, taken from a patient treated with photon-based radiotherapy. CDR3 protein: CASSDVYYGYTF. The CDR3 bases are TGTGCCAGTAGTGATGTATACTATGGCTACACCTTC.